The T cell receptor (beta chain) under discussion was sequenced for a study of cytomegalovirus exposure and HLA in healthy donors (dated by TCRdb to 2015 to 2018). Regarding the complete study: An earlier analysis of roughly 500 of the donors reported approximately 300 Gb of sequence data and some 110 million unique TCR beta sequences obtained from roughly 180 million T cells. About 320 gigabases of sequencing data and approximately 85 million unique TCR sequences were included in an early release covering several hundred HLA-typed donors. Among the roughly 400 genotyped donors, around 81% belonged to the genetic ancestry cluster associated with self-reported Caucasian donors. The study aimed to test whether cataloging public T cell receptors could reveal signatures of past pathogen exposure. The study used immunosequencing to profile the T cell repertoires of 600 to 850 subjects and linked those repertoires to cytomegalovirus serostatus. Besides the first cohort of under 700 subjects, a separate validation cohort made up of 120 different subjects was used. The study combined high-throughput TCR immunosequencing, statistical association of individual TCRs with disease status, and machine learning to predict cytomegalovirus infection status. In a later analysis, previously published TCR beta repertoires from 550 to 750 donors were re-analyzed and high-resolution HLA genotyping was added so that TCR occurrence patterns could be studied. The later analysis used no new phenotypic data to find candidate immune exposures, relying instead on TCR beta sequences and their occurrence across donors. To decide whether each TCR beta V gene segment behaved as functional or pseudogenic, an earlier analysis of fewer than 750 of the donors relied on high-throughput TCR beta sequencing. Alongside the repertoire data, information on donor age, sex, ethnicity and CMV serostatus was compiled. A later genetic analysis used genome-wide SNP genotypes for about 60% of the roughly 670 donors, treating that subset as a discovery cohort. All discovery cohort repertoires had been generated using a single sequencing platform. Class I and class II HLA loci were covered by the typing at four-digit resolution. Typing coverage varied by locus: roughly 620-640 donors for A, B, C, DRB1 and DQB1; about 520 for DQA1; around 570 for DPA1; approximately 470 for DPB1. Because of strong linkage in the cohort, roughly five DR-DQ haplotypes were treated as single units for association and clustering. On average, roughly 240,000 unique TCR beta nucleotide sequences were sequenced per donor among some 430 genotyped donors of the cohort, with 15% to 20% of those sequences being non-productive.

Overall study outcomes, separate from this receptor: According to the authors, the approach could potentially be generalized to other disease states and immunological phenotypes. For the cohort, immune exposure information was limited to CMV serostatus. The study gave a list of more than 150 TCR beta chains associated with cytomegalovirus. In a later analysis, HLA-associated TCR beta chains were found to be more clonally expanded and to have lower generation probabilities than equally common non-associated chains. A group of highly shared sequence variants was considered likely to be a technical artifact of the sequencing pipeline. A later genetic analysis associated a missense DCLRE1C variant with V-gene and J-gene trimming of TCR beta chains, and an independent cohort replicated the association. A further reported finding was that TCR beta sequences accurately predicted the HLA-A and HLA-B alleles for most subjects in the first cohort. Broadly in line with IMGT annotations, most TCR beta V segments showed up in productive rearrangements about 90% or about 30% of the time in an earlier analysis of approximately 600 of the donors. In vitro tests confirmed that a few of the cytomegalovirus-associated TCR beta chains recognize cytomegalovirus antigens. According to a later genetic analysis, donors in an Asian-associated ancestry cluster had fewer N-insertions in productive TCRs than the roughly 700-donor mean. The presence/absence analyses assumed that sequencing depth was roughly uniform across donors, and that assumption may not be true. Some IMGT-functional V segments, including TRBV6-2 and TRBV6-3, could not be distinguished by the 87-base-pair reads and were therefore excluded. Across donors, most TCR sequences were observed very rarely, whereas some public TCRs were present in many individuals. Several of the top co-occurrence clusters appeared to be linked to parvovirus B19, influenza, CMV and Epstein-Barr virus, according to a later analysis. In a later analysis, most CMV-associated TCR beta chains were found to appear HLA-restricted, with HLA associations seemingly driven largely by CMV exposure. According to a later analysis, TCR association rates differed among HLA loci, with DRB1 alleles showing the most associated TCRs and HLA-C alleles showing the fewest. A later analysis associated 16,951 TCR beta sequences with specific HLA alleles at a false discovery rate of 0.05. When HLA alleles, especially DR and DQ, strongly co-occurred, TCR associations were difficult to assign to individual alleles. The classifier was reported to diagnose cytomegalovirus status with high specificity and sensitivity in both the original cohort and the validation cohort. About 17 rarely observed V segments, including chromosome 9 orphons, were excluded from the earlier analysis of several hundred of the donors because counts were too low. HLA typing was unavailable for some donors at each locus, so association tests used only the typed subset. Linkage disequilibrium might explain the correlated functional status among segregating V segments, but an unknown experimental factor could not be excluded. The cohort was sequenced for TCR beta chains only, and without alpha or paired-chain data the features that could be detected were limited.

Trimming takes 2 bases from V and 2 bases from J, and the germline ends sit 16 bases apart. The CDR3 goes from the cysteine to the phenylalanine over 16 residues. Only the CDR3 part of the read is kept: 48 bases, read in frame from the first base. CDR1 and CDR2 are read off the germline V gene as SGHAT and FQNNGV. The cohort consisted of approximately 670 healthy bone marrow donors. Cohort members were all nominally healthy when sampled, although unrecorded immune exposures were likely present. The donor tested CMV seropositive, placing the donor among the 290 or so seropositive members of the cohort. Each donor provided a peripheral blood sample, and peripheral blood mononuclear cells were used for TCR beta sequencing. The Qiagen DNeasy Blood Extraction Kit was used to extract genomic DNA from the blood cell samples. This clone occurred a few times. No antigen is known for it. Base qualities are not provided; no much larger clone lies one nucleotide away.

The library came from the immunoSEQ multiplex PCR assay. For the multiplex PCR, a mixture combining 60 forward primers for TCR Vbeta segments and 13 reverse primers for TCR Jbeta segments was used. The CDR3 region of rearranged TCR beta genes was amplified from genomic DNA with a multiplex PCR assay. Amplified TCR beta libraries were sequenced as 87-base-pair reads on the Illumina HiSeq System. The paper's processing steps were these. Across the roughly 700 repertoires, a later analysis counted tens of millions of unique TCR beta chains, 9.5 million to 13 million of which were shared by at least two donors. To remove PCR and sequencing errors, raw reads were error-corrected and collapsed into unique sequences using a nearest-neighbor algorithm that merged closely related sequences. V, D and J gene segments were assigned by aligning CDR3 sequences to IMGT reference sequences. Each retained sequence needed at least a six-nucleotide match to both a V gene segment and a J gene segment. A rearrangement counted as productive if the CDR3 had no stop codons and remained in frame with V and J, and every other rearrangement counted as non-productive. Following IMGT convention, CDR3 was defined as the stretch from the second conserved V-encoded cysteine up to the conserved J-encoded phenylalanine. The earlier analysis of 500 to 600 of the donors excluded sequences that lacked an unambiguous match to a single V gene segment. In an earlier analysis of approximately 550 of the donors, V segments were called functional above 56.7% productive rearrangements and were called segregating when the between-donor standard deviation exceeded 5%. A statistical classification framework was developed to diagnose cytomegalovirus status using the catalog of TCR beta chain sequences. A later analysis assigned V and J genes by comparing TCR nucleotide sequences with IMGT/GENE-DB human TR gene sequences. Using the TCRdist pipeline, a later analysis assigned CDR3 sequences along with most-parsimonious VDJ recombination scenarios. In a later analysis, each TCR beta chain was defined by its CDR3 amino acid sequence together with its V-gene family, and reads without a unique V-gene family were excluded. As a way to deal with suspected cross-contamination and a sequencing artifact, a later analysis dropped 592 nucleotide sequences that were highly shared and had low generation probability. In a later analysis, a clonal expansion index was calculated for each public chain from normalized within-repertoire ranks of inferred template counts. A later analysis computed generation probabilities with a VDJ recombination model fitted to out-of-frame rearrangements, and checked the results against IGoR. Hypergeometric tests were used in a later analysis to score TCR-TCR, TCR-HLA and TCR-CMV co-occurrence, with a repertoire-size bias correction applied to the TCR pairs. In a later analysis, false discovery rates were estimated by permuting HLA or CMV assignments 20 times. In a later analysis, co-occurring TCRs were grouped using DBSCAN, with TCRdist sequence similarity added in when clustering inside HLA-allele-positive subsets. Repertoires with fewer than 30,000 or more than 120,000 public chains were left out of co-occurrence clustering, as were five repertoires with anomalous nucleotide sharing. TCRdb limited this immuneACCESS table to in-frame rearrangements with V and J called. A share of clones is missing; checked studies link under half to unresolved V genes, and the rest is unexplained. V and J calls plus clone size are reproduced from that table; the DNA served to infer D and trimming. Here the sample has about 150,000 clones; less than 85% occur a single time. The ten top clones hold 5% to 6.5% of the sample.

The receptor's source is a man aged 45-65 years in good health and CMV-seropositive. Here the chain combines TRBV11-2 and TRBJ2-7, and TRBD2 may be the D gene, going by 6 matching bases. The source material was PBMCs. The DNA is as follows: TGTGCCAGCAGCTTAATAGGAGGGACGCAGACCTACGAGCAGTACTTC. Its protein reads: CASSLIGGTQTYEQYF.